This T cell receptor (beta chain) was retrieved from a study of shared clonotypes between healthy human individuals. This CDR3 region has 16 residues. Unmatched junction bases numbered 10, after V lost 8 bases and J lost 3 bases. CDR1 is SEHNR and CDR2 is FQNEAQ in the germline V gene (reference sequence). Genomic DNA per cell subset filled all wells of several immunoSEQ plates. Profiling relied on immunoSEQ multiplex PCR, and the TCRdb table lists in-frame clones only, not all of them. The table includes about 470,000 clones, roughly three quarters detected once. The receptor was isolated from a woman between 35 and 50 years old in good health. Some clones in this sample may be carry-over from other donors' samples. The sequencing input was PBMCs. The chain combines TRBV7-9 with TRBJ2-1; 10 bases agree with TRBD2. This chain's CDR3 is CASSSLAGRGYNEQFF. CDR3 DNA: TGTGCCAGCTCTTCACTAGCGGGACGAGGCTACAATGAGCAGTTCTTC.